One and the same sample provided the 26 T cell receptor beta chains below, sequenced in a study of CD8+CD57+ T cells in acquired aplastic anemia. The sequenced patients had an expansion of CD8+CD57+ cells seen by flow cytometry. Genomic DNA was employed as the template in profiling TCR beta VDJ and CDR3. Each CDR3 protein is one row after TCRdb ran MiXCR on the reads. The sample lists 210,000 or so distinct CDR3 sequences, about half occurring once. The sequenced sample consisted of sorted CD4+, CD8+, or CD8+CD57+ T cells (not recorded which) from PBMCs. Receptors originate from a human donor with aplastic anemia.

The rearrangement uses TRBV19 and TRBJ1-5; 7 nucleotides match TRBD1. Looked up from germline, CDR1 is LNHDA and CDR2 is SQIVND (reference sequence). V shed 4 bases, J shed 14 bases, and the junction held 14 bases outside the gene matches. This CDR3 contains 14 residues. The CDR3 loop reads CASSKDRSSYNEHF. The CDR3 DNA reads as TGTGCCAGTAGTAAGGACAGGAGCTCCTACAATGAGCATTTT.

Comment on this clonotype: A clone one base away is much larger, so this may be a read error. J is TRBJ2-5 and V is TRBV6-1; TRBD2 aligns across 9 bases. The CDR3 totals 16 residues. V lost 4 bases, J lost 0 bases, and 6 bases stayed unmatched. The germline V gene encodes CDR1 MNHNS and CDR2 SASEGT. The CDR3 nucleotides read TGTGCCAGCAGTGGCCCTAGCGGGGTTTACCAAGAGACCCAGTACTTC. It yields the protein CASSGPSGVYQETQYF.

As regards this clonotype: A junction end diverges from the germline sequence, so it may reflect a read error. The V gene is TRBV7-8, the J gene TRBJ1-5; 9 positions agree with TRBD1. This CDR3 spans 14 amino acids. Germline-derived CDR1 and CDR2 are SGHVS and FQNEAQ. The CDR3 coding sequence is TGTGCCAGCAGCGAGGGACAGGGAGGGCCAGCCCCAGCATTT. This codes for CASSEGQGGPAPAF.

This chain joins TRBV9 and TRBJ2-3, with D maybe TRBD2 (5 bases). The CDR3 covers 14 residues. Germline V gene data show CDR1 as SGDLS and CDR2 as YYNGEE. With 3 bases removed from V and 2 bases from J, the gap between germline ends came to 10 bases. The CDR3 reads CASSESGFTDTQYF. CDR3 nucleotides: TGTGCCAGCAGCGAGAGCGGCTTCACAGATACGCAGTATTTT.

As concerns this clonotype: Germline is not matched at one junction end, which may reflect a read error. This chain joins TRBV7-7 and TRBJ2-5, with D possibly being TRBD2 (5 bases). CDR1 and CDR2 from the germline V gene are SSHAT and FNYEAQ (reference sequence). This CDR3 region has 14 residues. CDR3: CASSRAAGQETQYF. In nucleotides, the CDR3 is TGTGCTAGCAGCCGAGCGGCGGGCCAAGAGACCCAGTACTTC. The complete variable domain, with remaining parts taken from reference TRBV7-7 and TRBJ2-5, reads GAGVSQSPRYKVTKRGQDVTLRCDPISSHATLYWYQQALGQGPEFLTYFNYEAQPDKSGLPSDRFSAERPEGSISTLTIQRTEQRDSAMYRCASSRAAGQETQYFGPGTRLLVL.

This clonotype was observed at least ten times. The chain employs TRBV5-1 and TRBJ2-1; 7 bases map to TRBD2. The CDR3 has 16 amino acids. In germline, CDR1 is SGHRS, CDR2 YFSETQ. The junction had 6 bases not matched to a gene; V was cut back by 0 bases and J by 3 bases. CDR3 sequence: CASSLAVSSGYNEQFF. CDR3 sequence (DNA): TGCGCCAGCAGCTTGGCAGTGTCTAGCGGCTACAATGAGCAGTTCTTC.

The rearrangement joins TRBV12-3 or TRBV12-4 to TRBJ1-1; possible D gene TRBD1, 5 bases. CDR3 length equals 15 residues. The V end was cut by 3 bases, the J end by 1 base, with 12 bases between. This chain's CDR3 is CASSFSREGNTEAFF. Written as DNA, the CDR3 is TGTGCCAGCAGTTTCTCCAGGGAGGGGAACACTGAAGCTTTCTTT.

This clonotype was seen repeatedly, ten times or more. The chain uses TRBV28 and TRBJ2-7, with 11 positions matching TRBD2. Germline V gives CDR1 MDHEN, CDR2 SYDVKM. V trimming: 4 bases; J trimming: 2 bases; junction bases outside the gene matches: 4. This CDR3 is 15 amino acids long. The DNA of the CDR3 is TGTGCCAGCAGTTCCGGGACTAGCGGTGCCTACGAGCAGTACTTC. Translated, it gives CASSSGTSGAYEQYF.

Ten or more counts support this clonotype. J is TRBJ1-1 and V is TRBV10-3; D may be TRBD1 (5 bases). The length of the CDR3 is 15 residues. V shed 7 bases and J shed 4 bases, with 19 bases lying between them. CDR1 ENHRY and CDR2 SYGVKD come from the germline V gene. CDR3 bases: TGTGCCATCACCACTCCCAACGGGGGGAGCACTGAAGCTTTCTTT. Translating gives CAITTPNGGSTEAFF.

The chain is built from TRBV10-3 and TRBJ1-2, with 9 bases aligning to TRBD1. V trimming: 3 bases; J trimming: 5 bases; junction bases outside the gene matches: 7. The germline gives CDR1 ENHRY, CDR2 SYGVKD. The CDR3 length is 15 residues. The DNA for the CDR3 is TGTGCCATCAGTGAACCGGGACAGGGAAAGTATGGCTACACCTTC. This sequence encodes CAISEPGQGKYGYTF.

The rearrangement uses TRBV2 and TRBJ1-5; 7 bases are a match to TRBD1. CDR1 and CDR2 from the germline V gene are SNHLY and FYNNEI. The J segment lost 2 bases and the V segment lost 6 bases, leaving 13 bases of the junction unmatched. CDR3 length: 17 amino acids. CDR3 amino acids: CASSPGQTPWGNQPQHF. In nucleotides, the CDR3 is TGTGCCAGCAGCCCGGGACAGACTCCATGGGGCAATCAGCCCCAGCATTTT.

The rearrangement links TRBV10-3 to TRBJ1-1; tentatively, D is TRBD1 (6 bases). Germline CDR1 ENHRY, CDR2 SYGVKD. The CDR3 length is 14 residues. V was clipped by 6 bases and J by 1 base, with 12 bases between them. The CDR3 region has the DNA TGTGCCATCAGGCCGGGACAAACGAACACTGAAGCTTTCTTT. Translated: CAIRPGQTNTEAFF.

This clonotype was seen at least ten times. The V gene is TRBV11-3, the J gene TRBJ2-7; D is unresolved. Germline lookup yields CDR1 SGHNT and CDR2 YENEEA. The length of the CDR3 is 13 residues. Trimming removed 1 base at V and 2 bases at J, with 6 bases between. The CDR3 bases are TGTGCCAGCAGCTTAGGGTTGGCCTACGAGCAGTACTTC. Translated, it gives CASSLGLAYEQYF.

This chain links TRBV5-1 with TRBJ2-3; 7 bases line up with TRBD1. Looked up from germline, CDR1 is SGHRS and CDR2 is YFSETQ. The CDR3 is made up of 16 amino acids. The J segment lost 1 base and the V segment lost 4 bases, leaving 9 bases of the junction unmatched. The CDR3 coding sequence is TGCGCCAGCAGCCAGGAGACAGGGATCGGCACAGATACGCAGTATTTT. Protein sequence: CASSQETGIGTDTQYF.

The chain is built from TRBV5-4 and TRBJ1-1; TRBD1 is a possible D gene (6 bases). The CDR3 spans 15 residues. Germline V gene sequence: CDR1 SGHNT, CDR2 YYREEE (reference sequence). Deletions cut 4 bases from V and 1 base from J, with 14 bases between. CDR3 loop: CASSPKGQRNTEAFF. CDR3 nucleotide sequence: TGTGCCAGCAGCCCTAAAGGACAGAGGAACACTGAAGCTTTCTTT.

This chain uses TRBV2 with TRBJ1-3; D uncertain. Germline-derived CDR1 and CDR2 are SNHLY and FYNNEI. The CDR3 extends over 12 amino acids. Trimming removed 10 bases at V and 3 bases at J, with 10 bases between. The CDR3 spells CATSGDGNTIYF. The DNA for the CDR3 is TGTGCCACCTCCGGGGATGGAAACACCATATATTTT.

The DNA for the CDR3 is TGCGCCAGCAGCCCCGCCGGGACAGGGGGTACCAGGGGGGCCAACGTCCTGACTTTC. As protein: CASSPAGTGGTRGANVLTF. The chain joins TRBV5-1 to TRBJ2-6; 11 bases align to TRBD1. The CDR3 runs to 19 residues. Germline V gene data show CDR1 as SGHRS and CDR2 as YFSETQ. With 4 bases clipped from V and 4 bases from J, the junction kept 13 bases outside the gene matches.

This clonotype was detected ten times or more. This chain uses TRBV20-1 with TRBJ1-1; possible D gene TRBD1, 5 bases. The germline V gene has CDR1 DFQATT and CDR2 SNEGSKA (reference sequence). The length of the CDR3 is 19 residues. V lost 1 base to trimming and J lost 2 bases, with 26 bases between them. The CDR3 DNA follows: TGCAGTGCTAGAGTGTACCGGGGCAGCCGTAAGGACGGAAACACTGAAGCTTTCTTT. This encodes CSARVYRGSRKDGNTEAFF.

This clonotype was counted ten times or more. V is TRBV20-1 and J is TRBJ2-5; 8 nucleotides align to TRBD2. This CDR3 spans 13 amino acids. The V gene end was trimmed by 3 bases and the J gene end by 3 bases; junction bases not matched to a gene: 3. Germline V gene lookup returns CDR1 DFQATT and CDR2 SNEGSKA (reference sequence). CDR3 loop: CSARGGGKETQYF. CDR3 DNA sequence: TGCAGTGCTAGGGGCGGGGGGAAAGAGACCCAGTACTTC.

This clonotype was recorded many times. The chain couples TRBV3-1 to TRBJ1-3; the D gene is possibly TRBD1 (5 bases). The V gene lost 4 bases and the J gene lost 4 bases, with 8 bases spanning the gap. This CDR3 region has 13 residues. Germline V gene sequence: CDR1 LGHDT, CDR2 YNNKEL (reference sequence). The DNA for the CDR3 is TGTGCCAGCAGCCGGGGGGAAGGAAACACCATATATTTT. It translates to CASSRGEGNTIYF.

The chain uses TRBV24-1 and TRBJ2-3; 14 nucleotides agree with TRBD2. With 4 bases clipped from V and 4 bases from J, the junction kept 12 bases outside the gene matches. In germline, CDR1 is KGHDR, CDR2 SFDVKD. The CDR3 has 19 amino acids. The CDR3 sequence is CATSEGTSGGRPSADTQYF. The CDR3 coding sequence is TGTGCCACCAGTGAAGGGACTAGCGGGGGCCGGCCTAGCGCAGATACGCAGTATTTT.

This clonotype was counted many times. The rearrangement links TRBV5-1 to TRBJ2-6; TRBD1 is a possible D gene (6 bases). V lost 3 bases and J lost 0, with 10 bases in between. There are 16 residues in the CDR3. Germline lookup yields CDR1 SGHRS and CDR2 YFSETQ. CDR3 sequence reads: CASSSTGNSGANVLTF. Here the CDR3 DNA reads TGCGCCAGCAGCTCTACAGGGAACTCTGGGGCCAACGTCCTGACTTTC.

This clonotype was counted many times. The chain uses TRBV7-9 and TRBJ1-5; D uncertain. The CDR3 is made up of 15 amino acids. CDR1 and CDR2 (germline): SEHNR, FQNEAQ (reference sequence). V was cut by 2 bases and J by 4 bases, with 12 bases left in between. The CDR3 is CASSLFEGRNQPQHF. The DNA for the CDR3 is TGTGCCAGCAGCTTATTCGAGGGCCGGAATCAGCCCCAGCATTTT.

This clonotype was observed at least ten times. This rearrangement joins TRBV10-1 to TRBJ2-2; D uncertain. The CDR3 has 14 amino acids. V was trimmed by 3 bases and J by 3 bases, leaving 8 bases between them. CDR1 and CDR2 (germline): WNHNN, SYGVQD (reference sequence). The CDR3 region is CASSDRRDTGELFF. The CDR3 nucleotides read TGCGCCAGCAGTGATAGGCGCGACACCGGGGAGCTGTTTTTT.

This clonotype was found many times. The chain employs TRBV20-1 and TRBJ1-4, with D perhaps TRBD1 (6 bases). Germline V gives CDR1 DFQATT, CDR2 SNEGSKA (reference sequence). The CDR3 runs 15 residues. The V end lost 2 bases, the J end lost 0 bases, and 10 bases lay between the germline ends. CDR3 amino acids: CSARPRTATNEKLFF. Here the CDR3 DNA reads TGCAGTGCTAGACCGAGGACAGCAACTAATGAAAAACTGTTTTTT.

This clonotype showed up many times. This chain uses TRBV7-6 with TRBJ2-5; 8 nucleotides match TRBD2. The length of the CDR3 is 16 residues. From germline, CDR1 is SGHVS and CDR2 FNYEAQ. The trim removed 3 bases at V and 2 bases at J, leaving 8 bases unmatched. CDR3 region: CASSFRGGGPQETQYF. The CDR3 nucleotides read TGTGCCAGCAGCTTCCGGGGCGGGGGGCCTCAAGAGACCCAGTACTTC.